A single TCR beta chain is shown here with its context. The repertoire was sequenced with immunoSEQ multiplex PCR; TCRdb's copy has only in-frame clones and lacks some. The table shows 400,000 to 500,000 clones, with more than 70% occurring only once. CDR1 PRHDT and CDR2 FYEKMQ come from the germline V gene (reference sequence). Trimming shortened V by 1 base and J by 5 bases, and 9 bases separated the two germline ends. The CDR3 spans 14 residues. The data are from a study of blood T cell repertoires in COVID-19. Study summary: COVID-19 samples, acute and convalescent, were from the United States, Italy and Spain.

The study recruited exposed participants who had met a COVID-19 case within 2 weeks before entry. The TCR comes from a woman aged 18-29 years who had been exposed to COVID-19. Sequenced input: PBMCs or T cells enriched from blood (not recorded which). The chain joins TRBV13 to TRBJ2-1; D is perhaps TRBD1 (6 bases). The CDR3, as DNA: TGTGCCAGCAGCTTAGCATACAGGGACAATGAGCAGTTCTTC. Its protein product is CASSLAYRDNEQFF.